What follows describes a single TCR beta chain. V dropped 3 bases and J dropped 6 bases, with 12 bases sitting between them. The germline V gene encodes CDR1 SGDLS and CDR2 YYNGEE. The length of the CDR3 is 14 residues. The method was immunoSEQ multiplex PCR; TCRdb's version includes in-frame clones alone and lacks a portion of them. The sample lists about 100,000 clones; approximately 90% were seen once. The sample is drawn from a study of T cell changes during pregnancy in multiple sclerosis. The V and J genes are TRBV9 and TRBJ2-2; D perhaps matches TRBD2 (6 bases). The source of this sequence is a female donor with multiple sclerosis, enrolled in a pregnancy study. The input for sequencing was peripheral blood, taken after pregnancy. The CDR3 is CASSGHGGPGELFF. DNA for the CDR3: TGTGCCAGCAGCGGGCACGGGGGACCCGGGGAGCTGTTTTTT.